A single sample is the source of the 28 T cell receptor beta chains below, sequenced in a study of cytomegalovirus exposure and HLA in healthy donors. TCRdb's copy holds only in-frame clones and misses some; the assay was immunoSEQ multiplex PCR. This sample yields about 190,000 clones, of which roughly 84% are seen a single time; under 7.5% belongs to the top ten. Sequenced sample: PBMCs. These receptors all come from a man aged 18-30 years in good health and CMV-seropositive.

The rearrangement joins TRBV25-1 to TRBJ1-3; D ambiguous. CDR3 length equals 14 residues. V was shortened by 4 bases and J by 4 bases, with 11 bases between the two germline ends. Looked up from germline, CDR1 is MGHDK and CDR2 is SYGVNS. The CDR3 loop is CASSGVGQGNTIYF. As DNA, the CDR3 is TGTGCCAGCAGTGGGGTTGGGCAAGGAAACACCATATATTTT.

The CDR3 protein is CASSLLGGSYEQYF. CDR3 coding DNA: TGTGCCAGCAGCTTACTGGGCGGGAGCTACGAGCAGTACTTC. The chain carries TRBV7-2 and TRBJ2-7; TRBD2 matches 7 bases. This CDR3 comprises 14 residues. The ends lost 2 bases at V and 3 bases at J; junction bases unmatched: 4. Germline V CDR1 and CDR2: SGHTA, FQGNSA.

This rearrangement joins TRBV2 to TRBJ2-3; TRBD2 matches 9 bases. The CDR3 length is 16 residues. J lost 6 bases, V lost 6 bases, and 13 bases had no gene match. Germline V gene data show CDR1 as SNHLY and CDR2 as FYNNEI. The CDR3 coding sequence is TGTGCCAGCAGCCCCGGACTAGCGTTGTTAGTGGATACGCAGTATTTT. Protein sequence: CASSPGLALLVDTQYF.

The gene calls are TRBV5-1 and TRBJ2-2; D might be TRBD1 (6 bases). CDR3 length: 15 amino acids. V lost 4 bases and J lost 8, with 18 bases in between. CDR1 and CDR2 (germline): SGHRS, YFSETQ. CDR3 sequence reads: CASSQLDSLSGELFF. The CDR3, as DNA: TGCGCCAGCAGCCAACTGGACAGTCTGTCGGGGGAGCTGTTTTTT.

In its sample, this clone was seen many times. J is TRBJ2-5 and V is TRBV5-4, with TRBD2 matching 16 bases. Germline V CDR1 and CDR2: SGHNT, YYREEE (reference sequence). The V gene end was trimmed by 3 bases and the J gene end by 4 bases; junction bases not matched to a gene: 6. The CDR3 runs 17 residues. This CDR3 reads CASSWGLAGGPVETQYF. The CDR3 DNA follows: TGTGCCAGCAGCTGGGGACTAGCGGGAGGGCCGGTAGAGACCCAGTACTTC.

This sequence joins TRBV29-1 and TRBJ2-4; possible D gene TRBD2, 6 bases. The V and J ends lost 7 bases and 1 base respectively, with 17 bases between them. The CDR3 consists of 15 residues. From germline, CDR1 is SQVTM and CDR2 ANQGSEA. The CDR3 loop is CSGGEDSSAKNIQYF. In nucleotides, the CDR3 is TGCAGCGGCGGGGAAGACAGTTCGGCCAAAAACATTCAGTACTTC.

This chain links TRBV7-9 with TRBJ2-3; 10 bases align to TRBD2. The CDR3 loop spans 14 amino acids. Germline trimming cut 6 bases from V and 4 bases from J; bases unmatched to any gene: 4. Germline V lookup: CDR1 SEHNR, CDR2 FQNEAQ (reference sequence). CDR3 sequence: CASRPSGSPDTQYF. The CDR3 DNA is TGTGCCAGCAGGCCTAGCGGGAGTCCAGATACGCAGTATTTT.

The CDR3 DNA follows: TGTGCCAGCAGGGGCGGAGGCATTAACTATGGCTACACCTTC. As protein: CASRGGGINYGYTF. The chain carries TRBV6-6 and TRBJ1-2; D unclear. Trimming removed 6 bases at V and 1 base at J, with 12 bases between. Germline CDR1 reads MNHNY; CDR2 reads SVGAGI (reference sequence). CDR3 size: 14 residues.

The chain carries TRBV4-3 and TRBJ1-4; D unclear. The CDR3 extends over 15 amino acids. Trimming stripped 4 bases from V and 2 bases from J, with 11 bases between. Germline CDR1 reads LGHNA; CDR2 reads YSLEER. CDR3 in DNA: TGCGCCAGCAGCCCCGGGGTAGGGACTAATGAAAAACTGTTTTTT. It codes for CASSPGVGTNEKLFF.

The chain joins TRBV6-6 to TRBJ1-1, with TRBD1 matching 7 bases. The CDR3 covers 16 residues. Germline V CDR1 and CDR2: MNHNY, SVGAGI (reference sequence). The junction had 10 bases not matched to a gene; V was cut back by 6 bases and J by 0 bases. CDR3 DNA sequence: TGTGCCAGCAGGATAACAGGGGCCACACTGAACACTGAAGCTTTCTTT. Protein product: CASRITGATLNTEAFF.

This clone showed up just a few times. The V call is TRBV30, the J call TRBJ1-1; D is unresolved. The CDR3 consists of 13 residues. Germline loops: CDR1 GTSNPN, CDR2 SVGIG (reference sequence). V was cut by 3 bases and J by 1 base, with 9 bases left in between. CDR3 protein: CAWRPSGNTEAFF. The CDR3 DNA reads TGTGCCTGGAGGCCCTCAGGGAACACTGAAGCTTTCTTT.

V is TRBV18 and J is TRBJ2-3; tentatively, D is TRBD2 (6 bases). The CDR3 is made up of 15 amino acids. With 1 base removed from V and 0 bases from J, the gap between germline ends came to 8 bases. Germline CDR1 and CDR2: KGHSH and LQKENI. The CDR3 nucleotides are TGTGCCAGCTCACCACGGGGGAGGAGCACAGATACGCAGTATTTT. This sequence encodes CASSPRGRSTDTQYF.

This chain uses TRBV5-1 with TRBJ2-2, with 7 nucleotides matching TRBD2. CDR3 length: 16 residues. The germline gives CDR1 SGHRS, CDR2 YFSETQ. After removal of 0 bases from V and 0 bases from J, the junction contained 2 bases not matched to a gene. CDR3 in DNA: TGCGCCAGCAGCTTGGGGGCGGGAGCGAACACCGGGGAGCTGTTTTTT. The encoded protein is CASSLGAGANTGELFF.

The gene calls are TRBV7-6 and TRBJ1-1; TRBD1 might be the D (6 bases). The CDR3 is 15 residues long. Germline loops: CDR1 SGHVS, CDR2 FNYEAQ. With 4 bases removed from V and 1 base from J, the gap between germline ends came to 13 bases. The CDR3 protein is CASSSKTGGNTEAFF. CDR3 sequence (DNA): TGTGCCAGCAGCTCGAAGACAGGTGGGAACACTGAAGCTTTCTTT.

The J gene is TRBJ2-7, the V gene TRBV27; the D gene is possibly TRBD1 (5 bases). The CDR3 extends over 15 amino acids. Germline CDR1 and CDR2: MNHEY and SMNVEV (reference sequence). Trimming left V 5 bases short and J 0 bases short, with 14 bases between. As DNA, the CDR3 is TGTGCCAGCAGTGAAACCGACAGCAGCTCCTACGAGCAGTACTTC. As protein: CASSETDSSSYEQYF.

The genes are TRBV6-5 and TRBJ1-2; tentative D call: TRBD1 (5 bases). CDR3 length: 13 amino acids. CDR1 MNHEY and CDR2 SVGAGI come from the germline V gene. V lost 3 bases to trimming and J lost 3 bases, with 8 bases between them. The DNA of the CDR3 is TGTGCCAGCAGTTATCGACAGCACTATGGCTACACCTTC. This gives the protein CASSYRQHYGYTF.

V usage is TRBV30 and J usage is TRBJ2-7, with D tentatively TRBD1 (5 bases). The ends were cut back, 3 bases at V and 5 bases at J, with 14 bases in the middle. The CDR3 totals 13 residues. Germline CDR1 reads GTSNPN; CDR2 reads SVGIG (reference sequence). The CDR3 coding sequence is TGTGCCTGGAGGGGGCAGGGCGGACACGAGCAGTACTTC. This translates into CAWRGQGGHEQYF.

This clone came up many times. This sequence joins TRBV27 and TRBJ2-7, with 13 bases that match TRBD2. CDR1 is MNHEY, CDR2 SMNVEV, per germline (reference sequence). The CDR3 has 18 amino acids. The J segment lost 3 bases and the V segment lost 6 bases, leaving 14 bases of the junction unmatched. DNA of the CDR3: TGTGCCAGCAGCGGACAGGGGTTAACTAGCGGGAGGGACTACGAGCAGTACTTC. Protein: CASSGQGLTSGRDYEQYF.

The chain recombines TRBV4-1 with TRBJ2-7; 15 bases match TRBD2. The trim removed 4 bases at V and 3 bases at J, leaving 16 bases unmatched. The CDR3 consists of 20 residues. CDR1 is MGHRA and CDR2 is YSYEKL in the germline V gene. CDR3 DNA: TGCGCCAGCAGCCGCCTACCGGGACTAGCGGGAGGCGGTCCGTTCTACGAGCAGTACTTC. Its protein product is CASSRLPGLAGGGPFYEQYF.

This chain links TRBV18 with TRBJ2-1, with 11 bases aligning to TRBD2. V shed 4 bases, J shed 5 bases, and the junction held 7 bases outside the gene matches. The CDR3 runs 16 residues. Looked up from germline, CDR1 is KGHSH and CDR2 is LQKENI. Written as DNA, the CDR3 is TGTGCCAGCTCACTAGGACCGGGACTAGCGGACAATGAGCAGTTCTTC. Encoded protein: CASSLGPGLADNEQFF.

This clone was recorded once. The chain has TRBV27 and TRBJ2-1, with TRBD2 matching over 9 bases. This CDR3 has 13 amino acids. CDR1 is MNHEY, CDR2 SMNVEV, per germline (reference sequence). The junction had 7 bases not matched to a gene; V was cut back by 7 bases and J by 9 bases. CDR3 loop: CASKPSGNFEQFF. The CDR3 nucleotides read TGTGCCAGCAAACCTAGCGGGAATTTTGAGCAGTTCTTC.

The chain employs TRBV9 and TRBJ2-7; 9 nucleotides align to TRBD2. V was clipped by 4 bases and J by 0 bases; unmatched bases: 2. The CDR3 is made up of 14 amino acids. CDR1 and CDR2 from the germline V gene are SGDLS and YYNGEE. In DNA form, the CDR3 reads TGTGCCAGCAGCCGCGGGGGGGTCTCCTACGAGCAGTACTTC. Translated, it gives CASSRGGVSYEQYF.

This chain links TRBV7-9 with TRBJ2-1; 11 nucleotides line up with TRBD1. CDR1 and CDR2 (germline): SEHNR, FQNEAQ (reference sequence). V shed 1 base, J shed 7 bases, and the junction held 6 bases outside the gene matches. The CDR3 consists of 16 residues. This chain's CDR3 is CASSLGARDRGNEQFF. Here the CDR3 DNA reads TGTGCCAGCAGCTTAGGCGCGAGGGACAGGGGGAATGAGCAGTTCTTC.

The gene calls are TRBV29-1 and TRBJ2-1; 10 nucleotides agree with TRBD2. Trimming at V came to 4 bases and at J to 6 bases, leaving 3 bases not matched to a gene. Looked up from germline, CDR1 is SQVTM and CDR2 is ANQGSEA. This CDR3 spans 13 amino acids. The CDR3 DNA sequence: TGCAGCGTTGGAGCGGGAGGGCCCAATGAGCAGTTCTTC. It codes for CSVGAGGPNEQFF.

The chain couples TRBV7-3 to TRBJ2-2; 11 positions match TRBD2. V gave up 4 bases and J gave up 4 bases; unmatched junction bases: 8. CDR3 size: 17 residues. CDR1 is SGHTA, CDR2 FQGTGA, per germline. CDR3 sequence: CASSSTPTSGATGELFF. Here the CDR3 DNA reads TGTGCCAGCAGCTCCACCCCGACTAGCGGGGCCACCGGGGAGCTGTTTTTT.

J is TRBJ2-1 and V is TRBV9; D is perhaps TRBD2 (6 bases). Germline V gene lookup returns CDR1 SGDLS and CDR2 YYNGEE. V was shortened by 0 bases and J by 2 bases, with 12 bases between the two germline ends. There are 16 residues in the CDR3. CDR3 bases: TGTGCCAGCAGCGTAGAAGGCGGGGCCGCCTACAATGAGCAGTTCTTC. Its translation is CASSVEGGAAYNEQFF.

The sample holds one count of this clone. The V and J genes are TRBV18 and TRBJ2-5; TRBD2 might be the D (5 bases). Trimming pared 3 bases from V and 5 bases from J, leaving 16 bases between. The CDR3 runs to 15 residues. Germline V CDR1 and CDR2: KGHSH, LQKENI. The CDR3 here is CASSPGVPLGETQYF. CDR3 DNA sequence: TGTGCCAGCTCACCCGGGGTACCCCTCGGTGAGACCCAGTACTTC.

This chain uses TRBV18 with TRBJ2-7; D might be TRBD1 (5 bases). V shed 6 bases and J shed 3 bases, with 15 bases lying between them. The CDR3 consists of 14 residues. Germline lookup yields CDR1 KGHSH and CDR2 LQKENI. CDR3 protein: CASSTRMQGYEQYF. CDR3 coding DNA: TGTGCCAGCTCCACACGTATGCAGGGCTACGAGCAGTACTTC.